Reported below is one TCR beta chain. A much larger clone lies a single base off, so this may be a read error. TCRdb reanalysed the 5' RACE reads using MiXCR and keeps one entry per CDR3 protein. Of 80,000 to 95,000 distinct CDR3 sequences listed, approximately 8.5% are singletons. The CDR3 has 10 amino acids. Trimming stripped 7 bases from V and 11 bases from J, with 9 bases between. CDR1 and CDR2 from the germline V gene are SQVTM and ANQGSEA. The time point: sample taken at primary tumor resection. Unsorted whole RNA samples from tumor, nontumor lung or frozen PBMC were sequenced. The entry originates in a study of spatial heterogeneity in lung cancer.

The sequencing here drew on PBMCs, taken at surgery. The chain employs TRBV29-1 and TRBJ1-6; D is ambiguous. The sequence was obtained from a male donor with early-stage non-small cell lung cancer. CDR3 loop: CSAGEPPLHF. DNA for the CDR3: TGCAGCGCGGGTGAACCACCCCTCCACTTT.